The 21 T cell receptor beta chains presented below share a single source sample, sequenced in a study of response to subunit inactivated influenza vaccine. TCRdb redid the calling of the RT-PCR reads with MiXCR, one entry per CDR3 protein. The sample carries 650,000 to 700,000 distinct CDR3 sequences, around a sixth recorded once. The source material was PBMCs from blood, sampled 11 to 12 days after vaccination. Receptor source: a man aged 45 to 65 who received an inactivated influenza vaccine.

This CDR3 reads CASSLAYGTGIETQYF. The DNA for the CDR3 is TGTGCCAGCAGCTTAGCCTACGGGACAGGGATAGAGACCCAGTACTTC. V gene TRBV11-2 combines with J gene TRBJ2-5, with 9 bases that match TRBD1. CDR1 and CDR2 from the germline V gene are SGHAT and FQNNGV. The CDR3 length is 16 residues. The V gene end was trimmed by 1 base and the J gene end by 4 bases; junction bases not matched to a gene: 7.

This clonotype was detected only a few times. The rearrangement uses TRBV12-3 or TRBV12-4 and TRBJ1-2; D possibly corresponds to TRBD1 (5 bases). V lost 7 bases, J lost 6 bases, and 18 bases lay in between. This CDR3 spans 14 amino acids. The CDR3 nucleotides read TGTGCCAGCACCCCAACGGGGGGAATACATGGCTACACCTTC. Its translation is CASTPTGGIHGYTF.

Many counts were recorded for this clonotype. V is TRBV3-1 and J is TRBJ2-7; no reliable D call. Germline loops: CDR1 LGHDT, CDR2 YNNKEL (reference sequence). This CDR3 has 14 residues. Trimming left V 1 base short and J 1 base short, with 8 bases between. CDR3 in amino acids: CASSQGGRSYEQYF. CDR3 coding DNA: TGTGCCAGCAGCCAAGGAGGCAGGTCCTACGAGCAGTACTTC.

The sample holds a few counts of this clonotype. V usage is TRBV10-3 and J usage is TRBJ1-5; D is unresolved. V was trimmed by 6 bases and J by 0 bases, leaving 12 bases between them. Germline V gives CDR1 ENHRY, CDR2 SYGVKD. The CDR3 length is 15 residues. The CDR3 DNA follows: TGTGCCATCAGCGCAGAGGGTAATAGCAATCAGCCCCAGCATTTT. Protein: CAISAEGNSNQPQHF.

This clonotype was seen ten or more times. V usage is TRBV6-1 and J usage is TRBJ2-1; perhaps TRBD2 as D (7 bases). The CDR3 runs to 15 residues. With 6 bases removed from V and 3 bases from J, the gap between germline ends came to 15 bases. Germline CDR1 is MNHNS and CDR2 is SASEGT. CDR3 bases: TGTGCCAGCAGCCCGACGGGGGGCTTCTACAATGAGCAGTTCTTC. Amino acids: CASSPTGGFYNEQFF.

In DNA, the CDR3 is TGTGCCAGCTCACCAGAAGAGGGGGACATTCAGTACTTC. Translation: CASSPEEGDIQYF. This rearrangement joins TRBV18 to TRBJ2-4; possibly TRBD1 for D (6 bases). Trimming left V 2 bases short and J 8 bases short, with 10 bases between. Germline V gene data show CDR1 as KGHSH and CDR2 as LQKENI. The CDR3 loop spans 13 amino acids.

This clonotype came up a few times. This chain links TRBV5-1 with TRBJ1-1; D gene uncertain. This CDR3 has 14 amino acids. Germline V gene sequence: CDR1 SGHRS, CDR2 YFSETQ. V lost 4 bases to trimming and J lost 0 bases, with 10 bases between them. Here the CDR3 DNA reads TGCGCCAGCAGCGTTCAAACCATGAACACTGAAGCTTTCTTT. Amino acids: CASSVQTMNTEAFF.

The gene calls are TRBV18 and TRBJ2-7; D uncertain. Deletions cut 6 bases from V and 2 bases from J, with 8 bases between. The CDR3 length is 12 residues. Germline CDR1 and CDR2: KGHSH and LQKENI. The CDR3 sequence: CASSYSAYEQYF. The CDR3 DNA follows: TGTGCCAGCTCGTACTCAGCCTACGAGCAGTACTTC.

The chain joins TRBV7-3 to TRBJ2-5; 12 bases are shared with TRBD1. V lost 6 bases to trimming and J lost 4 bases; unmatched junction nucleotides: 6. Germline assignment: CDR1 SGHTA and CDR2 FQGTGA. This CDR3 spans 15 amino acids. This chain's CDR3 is CASSAGTGGPETQYF. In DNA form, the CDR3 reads TGTGCCAGCAGTGCCGGGACAGGGGGCCCAGAGACCCAGTACTTC.

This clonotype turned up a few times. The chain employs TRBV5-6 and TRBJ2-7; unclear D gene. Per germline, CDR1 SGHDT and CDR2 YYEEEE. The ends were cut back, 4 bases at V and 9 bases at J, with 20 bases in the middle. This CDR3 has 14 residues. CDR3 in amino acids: CASSPTAGPSVQYF. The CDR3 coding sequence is TGTGCCAGCAGCCCCACAGCAGGTCCTTCTGTGCAGTACTTC.

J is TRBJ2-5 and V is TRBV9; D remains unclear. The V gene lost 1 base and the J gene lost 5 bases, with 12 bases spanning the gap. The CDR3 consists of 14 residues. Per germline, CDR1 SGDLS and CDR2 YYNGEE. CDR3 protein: CASSVSHFWETQYF. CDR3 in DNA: TGTGCCAGCAGCGTATCCCACTTTTGGGAGACCCAGTACTTC.

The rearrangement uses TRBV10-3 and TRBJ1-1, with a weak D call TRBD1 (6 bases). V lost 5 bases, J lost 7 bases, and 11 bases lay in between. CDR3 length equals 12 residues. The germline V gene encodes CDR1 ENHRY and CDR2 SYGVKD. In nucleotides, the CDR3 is TGTGCCATCAGTCTACAGGGAAATGAAGCTTTCTTT. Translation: CAISLQGNEAFF.

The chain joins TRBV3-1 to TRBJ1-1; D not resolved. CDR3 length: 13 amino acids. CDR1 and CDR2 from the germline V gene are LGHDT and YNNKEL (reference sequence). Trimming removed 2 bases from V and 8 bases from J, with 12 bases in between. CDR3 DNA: TGTGCCAGCAGCCAAACTGAAGGTATAGAAGCTTTCTTT. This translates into CASSQTEGIEAFF.

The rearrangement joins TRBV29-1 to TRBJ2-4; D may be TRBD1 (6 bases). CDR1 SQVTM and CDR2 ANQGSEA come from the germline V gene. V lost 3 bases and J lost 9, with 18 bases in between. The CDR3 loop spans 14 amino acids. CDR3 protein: CSVDPQGWGTIQYF. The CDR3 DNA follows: TGCAGCGTTGATCCACAGGGTTGGGGGACCATTCAGTACTTC.

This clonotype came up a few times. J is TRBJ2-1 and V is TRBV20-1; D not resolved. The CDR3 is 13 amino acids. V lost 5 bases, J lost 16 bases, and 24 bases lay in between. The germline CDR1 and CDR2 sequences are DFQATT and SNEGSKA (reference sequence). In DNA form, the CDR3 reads TGCAGTGCTTCCTCATTCGGGTCCCTTGGCGGATTCTTC. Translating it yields CSASSFGSLGGFF.

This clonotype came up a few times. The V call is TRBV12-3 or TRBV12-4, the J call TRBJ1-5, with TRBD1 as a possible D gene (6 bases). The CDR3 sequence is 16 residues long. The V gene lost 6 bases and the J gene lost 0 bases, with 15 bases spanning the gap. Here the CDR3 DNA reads TGTGCCAGCAGCCCCGGGGGGCTCTATAGCAATCAGCCCCAGCATTTT. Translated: CASSPGGLYSNQPQHF.

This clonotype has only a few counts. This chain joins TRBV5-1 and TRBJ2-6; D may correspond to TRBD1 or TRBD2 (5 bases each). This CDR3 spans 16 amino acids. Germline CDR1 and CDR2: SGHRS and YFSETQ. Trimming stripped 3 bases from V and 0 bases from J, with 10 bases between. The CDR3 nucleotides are TGCGCCAGCAGCTCCGGGGCTTCCTCTGGGGCCAACGTCCTGACTTTC. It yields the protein CASSSGASSGANVLTF.

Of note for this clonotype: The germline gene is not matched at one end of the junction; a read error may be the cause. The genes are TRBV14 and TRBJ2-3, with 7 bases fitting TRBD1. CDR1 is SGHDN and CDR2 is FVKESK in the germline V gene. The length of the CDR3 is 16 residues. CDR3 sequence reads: CASNPKPGQSIDTQYF. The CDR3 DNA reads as TGTGCCAGCAACCCGAAACCGGGACAGAGCATAGATACGCAGTATTTT.

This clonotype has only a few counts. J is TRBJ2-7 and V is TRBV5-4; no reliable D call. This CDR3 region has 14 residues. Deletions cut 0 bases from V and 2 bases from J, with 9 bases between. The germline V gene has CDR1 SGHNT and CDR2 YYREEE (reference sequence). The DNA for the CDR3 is TGTGCCAGCAGCTTGGGACATAAGCCCTACGAGCAGTACTTC. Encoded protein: CASSLGHKPYEQYF.

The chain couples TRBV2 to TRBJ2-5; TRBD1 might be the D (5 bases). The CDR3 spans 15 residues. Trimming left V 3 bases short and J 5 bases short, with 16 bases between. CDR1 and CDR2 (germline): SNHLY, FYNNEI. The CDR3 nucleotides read TGTGCCAGCAGTGAGCCCCGGACAAGAAAGGAGACCCAGTACTTC. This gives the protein CASSEPRTRKETQYF.

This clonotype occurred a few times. CDR3 residues: CASSLSPHQETQYF. As DNA, the CDR3 is TGTGCCAGCAGCCTCAGTCCCCACCAAGAGACCCAGTACTTC. This chain joins TRBV5-4 and TRBJ2-5; no clear D gene. Germline assignment: CDR1 SGHNT and CDR2 YYREEE (reference sequence). The V and J ends lost 4 bases and 0 bases respectively, with 10 bases between them. CDR3 length: 14 residues.